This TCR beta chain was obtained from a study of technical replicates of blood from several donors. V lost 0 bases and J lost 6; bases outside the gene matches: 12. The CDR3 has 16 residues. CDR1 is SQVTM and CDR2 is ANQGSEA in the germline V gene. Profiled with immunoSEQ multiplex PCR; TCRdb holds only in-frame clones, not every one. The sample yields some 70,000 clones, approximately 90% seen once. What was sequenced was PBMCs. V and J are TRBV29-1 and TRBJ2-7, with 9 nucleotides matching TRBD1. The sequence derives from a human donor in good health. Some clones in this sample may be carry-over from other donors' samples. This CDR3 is CSVEDPWGQGSGEQYF. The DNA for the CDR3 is TGCAGCGTTGAAGATCCCTGGGGACAGGGTTCGGGCGAGCAGTACTTC.